The T cell receptor (beta chain) under discussion was sequenced for a study of cytomegalovirus exposure and HLA in healthy donors. Healthy bone marrow donors formed the donor group. The length of the CDR3 is 14 residues. Germline lookup yields CDR1 LNHDA and CDR2 SQIVND (reference sequence). The V gene lost 8 bases and the J gene lost 3 bases, with 14 bases spanning the gap. With 60 Vbeta and 13 Jbeta primers, the PCR was carried out. Here immunoSEQ multiplex PCR was the method, and the copy in TCRdb shows in-frame clones only, minus some. This sample's table has about 47,000 clones. This clonotype originated in a male donor in good health and CMV-seronegative. The sample comprised PBMCs. The genes are TRBV19 and TRBJ1-3; D ambiguous. CDR3 nucleotide sequence: TGTGCCAGTGGTTCTTCTGGCGGTGGAAACACCATATATTTT. This translates into CASGSSGGGNTIYF.